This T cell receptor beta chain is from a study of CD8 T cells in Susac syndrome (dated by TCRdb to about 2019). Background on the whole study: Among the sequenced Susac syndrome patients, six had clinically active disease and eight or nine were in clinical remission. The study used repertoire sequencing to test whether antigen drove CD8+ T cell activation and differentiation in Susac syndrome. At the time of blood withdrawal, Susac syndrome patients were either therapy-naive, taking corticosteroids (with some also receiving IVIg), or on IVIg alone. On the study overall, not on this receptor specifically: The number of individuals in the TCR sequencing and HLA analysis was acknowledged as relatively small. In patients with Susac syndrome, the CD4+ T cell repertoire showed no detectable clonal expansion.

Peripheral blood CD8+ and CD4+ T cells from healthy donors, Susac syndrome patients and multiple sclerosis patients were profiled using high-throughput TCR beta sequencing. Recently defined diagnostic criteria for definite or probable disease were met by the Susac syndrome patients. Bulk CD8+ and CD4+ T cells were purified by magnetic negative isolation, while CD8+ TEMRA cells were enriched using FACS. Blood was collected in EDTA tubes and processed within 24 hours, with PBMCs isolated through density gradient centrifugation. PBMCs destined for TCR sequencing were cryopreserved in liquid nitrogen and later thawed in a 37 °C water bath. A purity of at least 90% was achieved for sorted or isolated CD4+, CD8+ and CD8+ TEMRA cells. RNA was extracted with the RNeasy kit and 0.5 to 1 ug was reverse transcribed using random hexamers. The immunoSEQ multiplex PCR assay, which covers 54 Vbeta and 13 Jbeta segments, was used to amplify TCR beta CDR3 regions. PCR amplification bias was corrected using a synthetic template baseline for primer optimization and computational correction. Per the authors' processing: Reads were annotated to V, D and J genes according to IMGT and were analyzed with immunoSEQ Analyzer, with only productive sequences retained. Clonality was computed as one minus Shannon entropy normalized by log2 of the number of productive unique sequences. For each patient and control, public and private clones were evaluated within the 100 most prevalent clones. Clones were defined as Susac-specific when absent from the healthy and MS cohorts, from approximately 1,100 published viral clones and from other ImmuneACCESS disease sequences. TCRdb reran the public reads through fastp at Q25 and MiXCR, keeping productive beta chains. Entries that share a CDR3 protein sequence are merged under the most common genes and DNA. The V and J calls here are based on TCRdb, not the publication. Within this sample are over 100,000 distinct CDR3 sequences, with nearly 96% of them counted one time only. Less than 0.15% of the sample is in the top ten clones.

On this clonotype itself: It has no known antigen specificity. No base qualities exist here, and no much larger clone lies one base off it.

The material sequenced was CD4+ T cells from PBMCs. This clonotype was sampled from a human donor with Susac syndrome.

DNA sequence: TGTGCCAGGAGGGGGGCCCGTTGGGAGGGCGAGTTCTTC. It translates to CARRGARWEGEFF. Here the chain combines TRBV21-1 and TRBJ2-1; the table's D call TRBD2 went unverified against the DNA. TRBV21-1 is a pseudogene locus. Taken from cysteine to phenylalanine, the CDR3 has 13 residues. Only CDR3 DNA is held: 39 bases, read in frame from base 1.